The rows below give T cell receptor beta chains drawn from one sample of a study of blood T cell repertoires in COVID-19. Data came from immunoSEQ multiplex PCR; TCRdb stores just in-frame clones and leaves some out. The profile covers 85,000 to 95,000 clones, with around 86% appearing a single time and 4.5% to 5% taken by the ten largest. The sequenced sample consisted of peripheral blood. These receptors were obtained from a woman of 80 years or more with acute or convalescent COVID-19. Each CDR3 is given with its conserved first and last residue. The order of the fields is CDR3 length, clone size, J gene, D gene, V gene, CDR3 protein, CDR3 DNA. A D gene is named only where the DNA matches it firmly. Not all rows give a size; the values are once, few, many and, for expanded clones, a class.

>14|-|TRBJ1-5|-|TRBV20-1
CSASGAASNQPQHF
TGCAGTGCTAGTGGGGCAGCCAGCAATCAGCCCCAGCATTTT
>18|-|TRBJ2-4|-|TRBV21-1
CASSNQRDLAGGVLIQYF
TGTGCCAGCAGCAACCAAAGAGATTTAGCGGGAGGGGTTCTCATTCAGTACTTC
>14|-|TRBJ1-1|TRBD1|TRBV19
CASTQQGAFTEAFF
TGTGCCAGTACCCAACAGGGGGCCTTCACTGAAGCTTTCTTT
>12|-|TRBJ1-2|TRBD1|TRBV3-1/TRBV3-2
CASSEQGNGYTF
TGTGCCAGCAGCGAACAGGGGAATGGCTACACCTTC
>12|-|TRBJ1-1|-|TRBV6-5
CAVERMNTEAFF
TGTGCCGTCGAGCGGATGAACACTGAAGCTTTCTTT
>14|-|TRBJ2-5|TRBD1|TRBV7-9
CASSDQGGGETQYF
TGTGCCAGCAGCGACCAAGGGGGCGGGGAGACCCAGTACTTC
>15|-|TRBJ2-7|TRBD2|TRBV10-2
CASSQLRLAGREQYF
TGCGCCAGCAGTCAACTTCGACTAGCGGGGAGAGAGCAGTACTTC
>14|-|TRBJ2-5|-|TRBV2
CASKRGGVQETQYF
TGTGCCAGCAAGAGGGGGGGTGTCCAAGAGACCCAGTACTTC
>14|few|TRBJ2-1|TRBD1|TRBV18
CASSPSTGDNEQFF
TGTGCCAGCTCACCATCGACAGGGGATAATGAGCAGTTCTTC
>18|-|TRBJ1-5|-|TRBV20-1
CSASPQGHQGYSNQPQHF
TGCAGTGCAAGTCCTCAGGGACACCAGGGGTATAGCAATCAGCCCCAGCATTTT
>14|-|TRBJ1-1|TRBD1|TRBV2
CASGLTGGNTEAFF
TGTGCCAGCGGCCTGACAGGGGGAAATACTGAAGCTTTCTTT
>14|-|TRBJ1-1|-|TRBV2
CASRATLPRTEAFF
TGTGCCAGCAGGGCGACTCTACCGAGGACTGAAGCTTTCTTT
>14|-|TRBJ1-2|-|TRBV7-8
CASRPLGVTYGYTF
TGTGCCAGCAGACCCCTCGGGGTAACCTATGGCTACACCTTC
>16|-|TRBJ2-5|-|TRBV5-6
CASSLEQTLRGRTQYF
TGTGCCAGCAGCTTGGAACAGACCCTTCGGGGTCGGACCCAGTACTTC
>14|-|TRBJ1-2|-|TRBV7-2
CASSPGTRAYGYTF
TGTGCCAGCAGCCCCGGGACAAGGGCCTATGGCTACACCTTC
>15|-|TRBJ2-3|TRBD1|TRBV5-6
CASSLRTGLTDTQYF
TGTGCCAGCAGCCTCAGGACAGGGCTGACAGATACGCAGTATTTT
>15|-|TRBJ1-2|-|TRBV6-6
CASSYGPPLHDGYTF
TGTGCCAGCAGTTACGGGCCACCCTTGCACGATGGCTACACCTTC
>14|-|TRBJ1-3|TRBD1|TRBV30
CAGRDRSSGNTIYF
TGTGCCGGTCGGGACAGGTCCTCTGGAAACACCATATATTTT
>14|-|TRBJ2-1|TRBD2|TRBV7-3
CASRLAGGGNEQFF
TGTGCCAGCAGGCTAGCGGGGGGAGGTAATGAGCAGTTCTTC
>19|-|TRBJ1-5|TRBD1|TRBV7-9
CASSLALETGGPSNQPQHF
TGTGCCAGCAGCTTAGCTCTTGAGACAGGGGGCCCTAGCAATCAGCCCCAGCATTTT
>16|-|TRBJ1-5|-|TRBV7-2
CASTPSAGNSNQPQHF
TGTGCCAGCACCCCCTCCGCAGGGAATAGCAATCAGCCCCAGCATTTT
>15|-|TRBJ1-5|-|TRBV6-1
CASSDLGAVNQPQHF
TGTGCCAGCAGTGACCTTGGGGCCGTCAATCAGCCCCAGCATTTT
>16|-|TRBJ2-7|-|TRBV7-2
CASSLAGGAGTYEQYF
TGTGCCAGCAGCTTAGCTGGGGGGGCGGGGACCTACGAGCAGTACTTC
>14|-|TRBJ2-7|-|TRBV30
CAWRQQAVSYEQYF
TGTGCCTGGAGACAGCAGGCCGTTTCCTACGAGCAGTACTTC
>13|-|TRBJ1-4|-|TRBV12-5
CASGLVEGSKLFF
TGTGCTAGTGGTTTGGTTGAGGGTTCAAAACTGTTTTTT
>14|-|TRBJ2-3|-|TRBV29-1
CSVEQGRGTDTQYF
TGCAGCGTTGAACAGGGGAGGGGCACAGATACGCAGTATTTT
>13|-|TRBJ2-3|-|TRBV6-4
CASSDIRGDTQYF
TGTGCCAGCAGTGACATAAGGGGGGATACGCAGTATTTT
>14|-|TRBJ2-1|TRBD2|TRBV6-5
CALLEAGGPNEQFF
TGTGCCCTCTTGGAAGCGGGGGGGCCTAATGAGCAGTTCTTC
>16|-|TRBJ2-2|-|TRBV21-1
CASSKGKQGNTGELFF
TGTGCCAGCAGCAAGGGAAAACAGGGAAACACCGGGGAGCTGTTTTTT
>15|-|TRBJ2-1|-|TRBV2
CASSEESIHGSEQFF
TGTGCCAGCAGTGAAGAATCGATTCACGGTAGTGAGCAGTTCTTC
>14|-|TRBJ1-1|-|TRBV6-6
CASSYQGGSTEAFF
TGTGCCAGCAGTTACCAGGGCGGGAGCACTGAAGCTTTCTTT
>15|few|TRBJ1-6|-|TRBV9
CASSVDGRFNSPLHF
TGTGCCAGCAGCGTTGATGGCAGGTTTAATTCACCCCTCCACTTT
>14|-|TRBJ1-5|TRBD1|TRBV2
CASGRTGKDQPQHF
TGTGCCAGCGGGCGGACAGGAAAAGATCAGCCCCAGCATTTT
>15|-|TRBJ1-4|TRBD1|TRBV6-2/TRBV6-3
CASSQPEGAREKLFF
TGTGCCAGCAGCCAACCGGAGGGGGCGAGGGAAAAACTGTTTTTT
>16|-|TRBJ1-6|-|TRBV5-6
CASSLGLPKYNSPLHF
TGTGCCAGCAGCTTGGGACTTCCCAAATATAATTCACCCCTCCACTTT
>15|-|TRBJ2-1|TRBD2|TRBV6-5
CASSRLAGEFNEQFF
TGTGCCAGCAGTAGACTAGCGGGAGAATTTAATGAGCAGTTCTTC
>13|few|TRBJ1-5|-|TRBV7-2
CASSLGGKQPQHF
TGTGCCAGCAGCTTAGGAGGGAAACAGCCCCAGCATTTT
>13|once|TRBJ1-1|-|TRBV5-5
CASSTSPGTEAFF
TGTGCCAGCAGCACATCACCGGGGACTGAAGCTTTCTTT
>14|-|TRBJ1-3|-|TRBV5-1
CASSLPGSGNTIYF
TGCGCCAGCAGCTTACCGGGTTCTGGAAACACCATATATTTT
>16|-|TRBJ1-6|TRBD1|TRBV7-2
CASSLFSRGLLSPLHF
TGTGCCAGCAGCTTATTCAGCAGGGGGCTTCTTTCACCCCTCCACTTT
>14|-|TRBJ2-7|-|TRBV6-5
CASRADGGSYEQYF
TGTGCCAGCAGAGCCGACGGGGGATCCTACGAGCAGTACTTC
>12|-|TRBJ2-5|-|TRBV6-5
CASSVRTGTQYF
TGTGCCAGCAGCGTTCGAACGGGGACCCAGTACTTC
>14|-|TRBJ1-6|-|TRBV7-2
CASSLDRNNSPLHF
TGTGCCAGCAGCTTAGACAGGAATAATTCACCCCTCCACTTT
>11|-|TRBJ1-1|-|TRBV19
CASQGNTEAFF
TGTGCCAGTCAGGGGAACACTGAAGCTTTCTTT
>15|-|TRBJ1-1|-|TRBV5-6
CASSFYSTLNTEAFF
TGTGCCAGCAGCTTTTACAGTACCCTCAACACTGAAGCTTTCTTT
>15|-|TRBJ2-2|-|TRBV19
CASSSPGLHPGELFF
TGTGCCAGTAGTTCACCGGGACTTCACCCCGGGGAGCTGTTTTTT
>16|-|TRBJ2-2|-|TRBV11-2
CASSLDGRGYTGELFF
TGTGCCAGCAGCTTAGACGGCAGGGGCTACACCGGGGAGCTGTTTTTT
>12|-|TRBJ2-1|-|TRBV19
CASSREPSGPFF
TGTGCCAGTAGTAGAGAGCCCTCAGGTCCGTTCTTC
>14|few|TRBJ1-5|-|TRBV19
CASSIMGQNQPQHF
TGTGCCAGTAGTATCATGGGGCAAAATCAGCCCCAGCATTTT
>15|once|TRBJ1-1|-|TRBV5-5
CASSHRAYGDTEAFF
TGTGCCAGCAGCCACCGAGCTTACGGGGACACTGAAGCTTTCTTT
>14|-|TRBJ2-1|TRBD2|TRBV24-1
CATSDVGGDNEQFF
TGTGCCACCAGTGATGTCGGGGGGGACAATGAGCAGTTCTTC
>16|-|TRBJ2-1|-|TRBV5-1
CASSSLTGLGGNEQFF
TGCGCCAGCAGCTCCCTTACGGGACTTGGGGGGAATGAGCAGTTCTTC
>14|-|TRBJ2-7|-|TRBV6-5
CASSPKTRSYEQYF
TGTGCCAGCAGCCCGAAAACCCGCAGCTACGAGCAGTACTTC
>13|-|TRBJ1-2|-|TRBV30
CAWSEGTRRGYTF
TGTGCCTGGAGTGAAGGGACTAGGCGTGGCTACACCTTC